The 23 T cell receptor beta chains below come from one sample, sequenced in a study of shared clonotypes between healthy human individuals. Clones were read by immunoSEQ multiplex PCR, and TCRdb kept only the in-frame ones, dropping some. The sample records about 180,000 clones, 90% to 95% being singletons. Material for sequencing was naive CD4+ T cells sorted from blood. Subset specified: CD45RA+ positively selected. All receptors come from a woman in her 30s in good health.

CDR3 region: CASSLISRTDEAFF. The CDR3 DNA reads TGTGCCAGCAGTTTAATTAGCAGGACAGATGAAGCTTTCTTT. The chain carries TRBV28 and TRBJ1-1, with D maybe TRBD1 (6 bases). This CDR3 region has 14 residues. Trimming stripped 2 bases from V and 7 bases from J, with 14 bases between. Germline V gives CDR1 MDHEN, CDR2 SYDVKM.

The chain uses TRBV10-3 and TRBJ1-5; the match to TRBD1 covers 7 bases. The germline V gene has CDR1 ENHRY and CDR2 SYGVKD. CDR3 length: 20 residues. With V trimmed by 6 bases and J by 0 bases, 20 bases remained unmatched. CDR3: CAISWYGNHRGPLSNQPQHF. DNA for the CDR3: TGTGCCATCAGCTGGTACGGAAACCACAGGGGACCTCTTAGCAATCAGCCCCAGCATTTT.

V usage is TRBV27 and J usage is TRBJ1-6; no firm D call. This CDR3 comprises 16 residues. The V gene lost 3 bases and the J gene lost 0 bases, with 9 bases spanning the gap. Germline V gene sequence: CDR1 MNHEY, CDR2 SMNVEV (reference sequence). DNA for the CDR3: TGTGCCAGCAGTTTCGGAGGGAGCTCCTATAATTCACCCCTCCACTTT. The encoded protein is CASSFGGSSYNSPLHF.

V usage is TRBV20-1 and J usage is TRBJ2-5; no clear D. CDR3 length: 10 amino acids. The germline gives CDR1 DFQATT, CDR2 SNEGSKA (reference sequence). V shed 3 bases and J shed 5 bases, with 4 bases lying between them. The CDR3 loop reads CSASQETQYF. CDR3 in DNA: TGCAGTGCTAGTCAGGAGACCCAGTACTTC.

The V and J genes are TRBV30 and TRBJ2-5, with D perhaps TRBD1 (5 bases). The J call could be wrong; TRBJ2-7 is a better fit for the DNA end. Germline V CDR1 and CDR2: GTSNPN, SVGIG (reference sequence). The CDR3 spans 14 residues. The DNA of the CDR3 is TGTGCCTTCGCGAAGGGGTTGGGGCCCTACGAGCAGTACTTC. Its protein is CAFAKGLGPYEQYF.

J is TRBJ2-7 and V is TRBV28; D gene uncertain. The CDR3 contains 13 residues. Between the trimmed V and J ends, which lost 6 bases and 2 bases, there was a span of 11 bases. The germline V gene has CDR1 MDHEN and CDR2 SYDVKM. The CDR3, as DNA: TGTGCCAGCAGACTCGGACCCACCTACGAGCAGTACTTC. Translation gives CASRLGPTYEQYF.

This rearrangement joins TRBV27 to TRBJ2-4, with no clear D. The V and J ends lost 4 bases and 0 bases respectively, with 13 bases between them. The germline gives CDR1 MNHEY, CDR2 SMNVEV (reference sequence). This CDR3 has 16 residues. Written as DNA, the CDR3 is TGTGCCAGCAGTTCCGTTCCCGGTTTAGCCAAAAACATTCAGTACTTC. It translates to CASSSVPGLAKNIQYF.

The chain has TRBV6-5 and TRBJ1-1; 9 bases fit TRBD1. Germline CDR1 is MNHEY and CDR2 is SVGAGI. CDR3 size: 16 residues. Trimming cost V 4 bases and J 5 bases; bases outside gene matches: 11. The chain's CDR3 is CASSSSGTGKRTEAFF. DNA for the CDR3: TGTGCCAGCAGTTCCTCCGGGACAGGGAAAAGGACTGAAGCTTTCTTT.

The V call is TRBV5-1, the J call TRBJ2-3; perhaps D is TRBD1 or TRBD2 (5 bases each). Trimming stripped 4 bases from V and 8 bases from J, with 14 bases between. The CDR3 has 13 amino acids. The germline V gene encodes CDR1 SGHRS and CDR2 YFSETQ. Here the CDR3 reads CASSRDGDGTQYF. In DNA form, the CDR3 reads TGCGCCAGCAGCAGGGACGGGGACGGTACGCAGTATTTT.

The chain joins TRBV6-6 to TRBJ2-5; D remains unclear. Germline CDR1 reads MNHNY; CDR2 reads SVGAGI (reference sequence). V lost 0 bases and J lost 5, with 4 bases in between. The CDR3 length is 12 residues. The CDR3 sequence: CASSYSGETQYF. CDR3 in DNA: TGTGCCAGCAGTTACTCTGGTGAGACCCAGTACTTC.

This chain uses TRBV4-1 with TRBJ2-4; no definite D call. The V gene's germline CDR1 is MGHRA and CDR2 YSYEKL. CDR3 length: 15 amino acids. V was clipped by 2 bases and J by 0 bases, with 8 bases between them. The CDR3 DNA reads as TGCGCCAGCAGCCAACCCAGAGAAGCCAAAAACATTCAGTACTTC. Protein product: CASSQPREAKNIQYF.

The chain joins TRBV7-3 to TRBJ2-5; the match to TRBD2 covers 7 bases. The tail of the sequence fits TRBJ2-7 better, so the J call may be wrong. Per germline, CDR1 SGHTA and CDR2 FQGTGA. This CDR3 comprises 15 residues. The CDR3 DNA is TGTGCCAGCAGCTTAACAGGCGGGAGATCCAACGAGCAGTACTTC. Encoded protein: CASSLTGGRSNEQYF.

V gene TRBV7-8 combines with J gene TRBJ1-3; D uncertain. Germline lookup yields CDR1 SGHVS and CDR2 FQNEAQ. Deletions cut 1 base from V and 4 bases from J, with 5 bases between. There are 13 residues in the CDR3. In DNA, the CDR3 is TGTGCCAGCAGCTTAGGTCTCGGAAACACCATATATTTT. Protein: CASSLGLGNTIYF.

The rearrangement uses TRBV25-1 and TRBJ1-4; 9 bases match TRBD1. Germline-derived CDR1 and CDR2 are MGHDK and SYGVNS. This CDR3 spans 15 amino acids. J lost 10 bases, V lost 1 base, and 7 bases had no gene match. The CDR3 loop reads CASSESGTGIGKLFF. The CDR3 coding sequence is TGTGCCAGCAGTGAATCCGGGACAGGGATAGGAAAACTGTTTTTT. The full variable domain, with the rest looked up from reference TRBV25-1 and TRBJ1-4, is EADIYQTPRYLVIGTGKKITLECSQTMGHDKMYWYQQDPGMELHLIHYSYGVNSTEKGDLSSESTVSRIRTEHFPLTLESARPSHTSQYLCASSESGTGIGKLFFGSGTQLSVL.

This chain connects TRBV30 to TRBJ2-7; D is perhaps TRBD2 (6 bases). V lost 4 bases and J 5 bases, leaving 15 bases between the germline ends. Germline assignment: CDR1 GTSNPN and CDR2 SVGIG (reference sequence). This CDR3 has 13 amino acids. CDR3 residues: CAWISRLGNEQYF. For the CDR3, the DNA is TGTGCCTGGATATCCCGACTAGGGAACGAGCAGTACTTC.

This clone was seen only once. V gene TRBV19 combines with J gene TRBJ1-2; no reliable D call. The CDR3 runs to 15 residues. CDR1 and CDR2 (germline): LNHDA, SQIVND (reference sequence). V lost 5 bases and J 1 base, leaving 14 bases between the germline ends. The CDR3 region has the DNA TGTGCCAGTAGTCAATCCTCCGGGCGTAACTATGGCTACACCTTC. The encoded protein is CASSQSSGRNYGYTF.

The chain carries TRBV19 and TRBJ2-7; 7 bases agree with TRBD2. Unmatched junction bases numbered 10, after V lost 3 bases and J lost 5 bases. Per the germline V gene, CDR1 is LNHDA and CDR2 is SQIVND (reference sequence). The CDR3 is made up of 15 amino acids. The CDR3 loop reads CASSIGRSGVDEQYF. The CDR3 DNA reads as TGTGCCAGTAGTATCGGGAGGTCGGGGGTCGACGAGCAGTACTTC.

The V and J genes are TRBV27 and TRBJ2-7; 9 bases map to TRBD2. Germline values: CDR1 MNHEY, CDR2 SMNVEV (reference sequence). The CDR3 spans 14 residues. Trimming at V came to 7 bases and at J to 2 bases, leaving 6 bases not matched to a gene. The CDR3 bases are TGTGCCAGCAAGGCTAGCGGGAACACCTACGAGCAGTACTTC. Its translation is CASKASGNTYEQYF.

Only one count was recorded for this clone. The J gene is TRBJ1-2, the V gene TRBV6-1; maybe TRBD1 (5 bases). The germline CDR1 and CDR2 sequences are MNHNS and SASEGT. The CDR3 totals 16 residues. V was pared by 4 bases and J by 0 bases, with 15 bases between. In nucleotides, the CDR3 is TGTGCCAGCAGTGGGTTAAGGACAACGACTAACTATGGCTACACCTTC. This sequence encodes CASSGLRTTTNYGYTF.

The chain has TRBV30 and TRBJ2-3; D is unresolved. CDR3 length: 14 residues. CDR1 GTSNPN and CDR2 SVGIG come from the germline V gene (reference sequence). V was trimmed by 0 bases and J by 1 base, leaving 8 bases between them. The CDR3 reads CAWSVSHRTDTQYF. The CDR3 nucleotides are TGTGCCTGGAGTGTAAGCCACCGCACAGATACGCAGTATTTT.

The V call is TRBV2, the J call TRBJ2-7; 8 bases map to TRBD1. The CDR3 is 13 amino acids. The V and J ends lost 4 bases and 3 bases, in that order; junction bases with no gene match: 2. The germline CDR1 and CDR2 sequences are SNHLY and FYNNEI. Here the CDR3 DNA reads TGTGCCAGCAGTGCGGACAGGGTCTACGAGCAGTACTTC. Amino acids: CASSADRVYEQYF.

This rearrangement joins TRBV5-4 to TRBJ2-1, with TRBD2 identical over 14 bases. The CDR3 runs 15 residues. Trimming took 0 bases from V and 9 from J; bases not matched to a gene: 2. Per germline, CDR1 SGHNT and CDR2 YYREEE (reference sequence). The CDR3 DNA reads as TGTGCCAGCAGCTTGGGACTAGCGGGAGGGGGTGAGCAGTTCTTC. Translation: CASSLGLAGGGEQFF.

This chain uses TRBV7-9 with TRBJ2-5; D is perhaps TRBD2 (6 bases). The end of the DNA is better explained by TRBJ2-7, so the J call may be wrong. The CDR3 has 14 residues. Looked up from germline, CDR1 is SEHNR and CDR2 is FQNEAQ (reference sequence). Here the CDR3 reads CASSLGREFGEQYF. The CDR3 nucleotides read TGTGCCAGCAGCTTGGGACGGGAGTTTGGCGAGCAGTACTTC.